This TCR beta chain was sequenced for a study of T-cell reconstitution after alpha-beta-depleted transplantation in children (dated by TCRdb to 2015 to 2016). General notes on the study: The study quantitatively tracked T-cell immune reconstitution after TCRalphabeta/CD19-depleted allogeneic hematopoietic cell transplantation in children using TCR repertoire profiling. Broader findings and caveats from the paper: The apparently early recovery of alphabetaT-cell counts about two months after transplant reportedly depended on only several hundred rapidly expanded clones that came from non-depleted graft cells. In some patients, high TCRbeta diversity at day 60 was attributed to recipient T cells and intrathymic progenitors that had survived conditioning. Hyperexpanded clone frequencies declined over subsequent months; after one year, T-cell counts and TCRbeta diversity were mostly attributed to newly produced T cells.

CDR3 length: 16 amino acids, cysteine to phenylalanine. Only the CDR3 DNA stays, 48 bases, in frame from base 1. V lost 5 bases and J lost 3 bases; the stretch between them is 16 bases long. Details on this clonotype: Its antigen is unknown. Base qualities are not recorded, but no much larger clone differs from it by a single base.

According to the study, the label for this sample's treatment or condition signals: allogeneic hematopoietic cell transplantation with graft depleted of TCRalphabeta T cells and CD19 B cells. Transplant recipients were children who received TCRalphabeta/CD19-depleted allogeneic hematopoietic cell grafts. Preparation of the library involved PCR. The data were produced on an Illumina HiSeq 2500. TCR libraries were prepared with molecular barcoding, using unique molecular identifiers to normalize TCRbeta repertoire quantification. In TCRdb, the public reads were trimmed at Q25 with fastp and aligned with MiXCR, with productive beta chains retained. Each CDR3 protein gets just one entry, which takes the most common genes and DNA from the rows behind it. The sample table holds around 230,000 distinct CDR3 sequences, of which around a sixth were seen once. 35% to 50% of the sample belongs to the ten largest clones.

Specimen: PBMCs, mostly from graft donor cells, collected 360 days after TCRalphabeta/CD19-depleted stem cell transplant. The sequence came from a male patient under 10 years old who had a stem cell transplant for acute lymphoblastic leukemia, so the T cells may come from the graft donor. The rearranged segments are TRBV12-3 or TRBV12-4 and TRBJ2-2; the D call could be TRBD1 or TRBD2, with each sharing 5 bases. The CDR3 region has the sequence CASSLTGTVYTGELFF. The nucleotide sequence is TGTGCCAGCAGTCTGACCGGGACGGTATACACCGGGGAGCTGTTTTTT.